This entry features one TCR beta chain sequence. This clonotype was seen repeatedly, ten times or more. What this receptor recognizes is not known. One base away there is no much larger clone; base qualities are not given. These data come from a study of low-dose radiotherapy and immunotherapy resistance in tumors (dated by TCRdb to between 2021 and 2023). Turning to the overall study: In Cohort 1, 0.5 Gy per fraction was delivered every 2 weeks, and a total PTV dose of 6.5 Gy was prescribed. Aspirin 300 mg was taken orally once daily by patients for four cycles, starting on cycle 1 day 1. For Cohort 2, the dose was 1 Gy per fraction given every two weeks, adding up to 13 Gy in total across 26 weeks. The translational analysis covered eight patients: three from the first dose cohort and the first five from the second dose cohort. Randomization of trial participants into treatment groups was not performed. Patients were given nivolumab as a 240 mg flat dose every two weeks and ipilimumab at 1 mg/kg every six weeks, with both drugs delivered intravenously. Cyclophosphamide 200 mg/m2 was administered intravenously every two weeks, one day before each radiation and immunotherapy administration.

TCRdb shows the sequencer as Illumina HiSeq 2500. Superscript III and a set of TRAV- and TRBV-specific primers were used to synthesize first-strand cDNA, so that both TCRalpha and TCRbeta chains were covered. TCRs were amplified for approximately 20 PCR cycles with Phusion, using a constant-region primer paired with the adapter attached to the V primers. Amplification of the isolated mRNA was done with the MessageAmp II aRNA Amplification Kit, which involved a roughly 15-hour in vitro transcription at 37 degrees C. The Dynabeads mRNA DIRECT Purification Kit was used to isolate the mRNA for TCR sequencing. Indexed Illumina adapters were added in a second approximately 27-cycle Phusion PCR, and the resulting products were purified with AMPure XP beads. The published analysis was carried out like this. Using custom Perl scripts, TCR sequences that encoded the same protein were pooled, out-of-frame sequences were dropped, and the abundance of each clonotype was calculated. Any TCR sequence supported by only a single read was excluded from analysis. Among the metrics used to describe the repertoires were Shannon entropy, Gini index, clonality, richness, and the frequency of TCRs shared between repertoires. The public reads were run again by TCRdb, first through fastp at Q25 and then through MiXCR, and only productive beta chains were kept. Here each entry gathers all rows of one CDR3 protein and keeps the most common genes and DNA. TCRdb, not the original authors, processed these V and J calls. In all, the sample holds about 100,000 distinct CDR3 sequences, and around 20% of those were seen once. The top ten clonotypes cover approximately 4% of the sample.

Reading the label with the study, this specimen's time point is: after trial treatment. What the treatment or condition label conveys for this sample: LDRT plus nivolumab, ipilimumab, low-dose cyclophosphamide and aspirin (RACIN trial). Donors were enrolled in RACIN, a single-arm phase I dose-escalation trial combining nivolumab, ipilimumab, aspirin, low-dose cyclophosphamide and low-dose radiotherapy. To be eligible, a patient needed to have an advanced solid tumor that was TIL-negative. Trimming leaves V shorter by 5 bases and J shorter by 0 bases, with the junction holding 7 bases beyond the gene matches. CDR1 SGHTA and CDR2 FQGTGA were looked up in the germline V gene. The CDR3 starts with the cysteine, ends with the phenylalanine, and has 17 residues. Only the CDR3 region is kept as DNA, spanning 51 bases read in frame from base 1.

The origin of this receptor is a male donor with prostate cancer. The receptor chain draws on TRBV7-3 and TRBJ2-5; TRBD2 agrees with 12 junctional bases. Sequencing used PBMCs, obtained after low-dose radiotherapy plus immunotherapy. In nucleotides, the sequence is TGTGCCAGCAGCCGGACTAGCGGGGAGAGGTACCAAGAGACCCAGTACTTC. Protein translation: CASSRTSGERYQETQYF.